This T cell receptor (beta chain) was documented in a study of shared clonotypes between healthy human individuals. Produced via immunoSEQ multiplex PCR; TCRdb's table is partial and in-frame only. Seen here are about 2.1 million clones, about 93% observed once, and the top ten hold around 1.8%. The V gene end was trimmed by 10 bases and the J gene end by 1 base; junction bases not matched to a gene: 13. Germline CDR1 is MNHEY and CDR2 is SMNVEV (reference sequence). CDR3 size: 16 residues. Naive CD8 cells lacked CD45RO and underwent positive selection for CCR7, leaving out terminally differentiated effector memory CD45RA+ cells.

This rearrangement joins TRBV27 to TRBJ2-1; 7 nucleotides match TRBD2. This clonotype was sampled from a man between 18 and 29 years old in good health. Some clones in this sample may be carry-over from other donors' samples. Sequenced: naive CD8+ T cells from PBMCs. In DNA, the CDR3 is TGTGCCACCCTCGGGTCGAGCGGGGATTCCTACAATGAGCAGTTCTTC. This encodes CATLGSSGDSYNEQFF.